A selection of T cell receptor beta chains follows, all from one sample in a study of T-cell memory formation after mild COVID-19. TCRdb re-analysed the 5' RACE reads in MiXCR, keeping a single row per CDR3 protein. The sample consists of approximately 260,000 distinct CDR3 sequences, 15% to 20% of them appearing once. The sequenced material came from PBMCs or a T cell subset sorted from them (not recorded which). The source is a man between 18 and 29 years old who had mild COVID-19 (a few samples of this study predate the infection). Cell type and time point are not known. Both conserved end residues are part of each CDR3. D genes are given only for firm matches. Clone size appears in some rows only: once, few, many, or a class for an expanded clone.

NA TRBJ2-5 TRBV7-6 TRBD2 TGTGCCAGCAGCTTATTTGCGGCGGGGGGGCAGTCCCAGTACTTC CASSLFAAGGQSQYF
few TRBJ2-3 TRBV3-1 TRBD2 TGTGCCAGCAGCCAAGAACTAGCGACAGATACGCAGTATTTT CASSQELATDTQYF
NA TRBJ2-5 TRBV30 NA TGTGCCTGGAGTGGAGGCGAGGGGGAGACCCAGTACTTC CAWSGGEGETQYF
NA TRBJ2-1 TRBV29-1 NA TGCAGCGTTGCTGCGCGTTCCTACAATGAGCAGTTCTTC CSVAARSYNEQFF
NA TRBJ2-7 TRBV6-2/TRBV6-3 TRBD2 TGTGCCAGCACCCGGACTAGCGGGGGGCCCGAGCAGTACTTC CASTRTSGGPEQYF
few TRBJ1-5 TRBV29-1 TRBD1 TGCAGCGTAGGGGGCGCATATAGCAATCAGCCCCAGCATTTT CSVGGAYSNQPQHF
NA TRBJ1-1 TRBV18 NA TGTGCCAGCTCATTACGATCAGGCAGAGCCTCAACTTTCGGCACTGAAGCTTTCTTT CASSLRSGRASTFGTEAFF
few TRBJ2-1 TRBV20-1 NA TGCAGTGCTCCCGATTCGCGCGGGGGCAGGGATGAGCAGTTCTTC CSAPDSRGGRDEQFF
NA TRBJ2-5 TRBV19 NA TGTGCCACCCAAACGGGGCTAGGAGAGACCCAGTACTTC CATQTGLGETQYF
many TRBJ2-3 TRBV7-9 NA TGTGCCAGCAGCTTAAACCAGGTGACAGATACGCAGTATTTT CASSLNQVTDTQYF
once TRBJ1-5 TRBV27 NA TGTGCCAGCAGTTTCGGGGTCCACGGGCAGCCCCAGCATTTT CASSFGVHGQPQHF
few TRBJ1-4 TRBV5-1 TRBD1 TGCGCCAGCAGCTTACAGGGGGCAACTGAAAAACTGTTTTTT CASSLQGATEKLFF
NA TRBJ2-1 TRBV29-1 NA TGCAGCGTTGAACCCCTAGGGGTAGGCAATGAGCAGTTCTTC CSVEPLGVGNEQFF
few TRBJ1-2 TRBV5-6 NA TGTGCCAGCAGCCCGGGACAACTCCTGGACTATGGCTACACCTTC CASSPGQLLDYGYTF
few TRBJ2-3 TRBV4-1 NA TGCGCCAGCAGCCAGTTTCGGGACACAGATACGCAGTATTTT CASSQFRDTDTQYF
NA TRBJ2-1 TRBV7-9 TRBD2 TGTGCCAGCACCCCCCCACTAGCGGGAAACAATGAGCAGTTCTTC CASTPPLAGNNEQFF
few TRBJ2-1 TRBV3-1 NA TGTGCCAGCAGCCGTAGCGACGAGCAGTTCTTC CASSRSDEQFF
NA TRBJ2-1 TRBV29-1 NA TGCAGCGGATTTGCGTCTGCGAATGAGCAGTTCTTC CSGFASANEQFF
few TRBJ2-1 TRBV5-5 TRBD1 TGTGCCAGCTCCTTCCGACAGGGATTATACAATGAGCAGTTCTTC CASSFRQGLYNEQFF
NA TRBJ1-5 TRBV5-1 NA TGCGCCAGCAGCCCGAATACAGGGAGAGAACAGCCCCAGCATTTT CASSPNTGREQPQHF
NA TRBJ1-5 TRBV6-2/TRBV6-3 NA TGTGCCAGCACTCAAAAATTACAGGACCCAAATCAGCCCCAGCATTTT CASTQKLQDPNQPQHF
few TRBJ2-2 TRBV5-1 NA TGCGCCAGCAGCTTGCGGGGGCCGGTCACCGGGGAGCTGTTTTTT CASSLRGPVTGELFF
NA TRBJ2-7 TRBV7-2 TRBD2 TGTGCCAGCAGCTTATCGATCAAAGCGGGGCAGCAATTCAAGCAGTACTTC CASSLSIKAGQQFKQYF
many TRBJ2-1 TRBV12-3/TRBV12-4 TRBD2 TGTGCCAGCAGTTTTAGCGGGGGGGGCAATGAGCAGTTCTTC CASSFSGGGNEQFF
few TRBJ2-1 TRBV7-9 TRBD1 TGTGCCAGCAGCGGACAGGGGCACAATGAGCAGTTCTTC CASSGQGHNEQFF
NA TRBJ2-1 TRBV6-2/TRBV6-3 NA TGTGCCAGCAGTTACCGCGCGGTGTGGGGCGGATACAATGAGCAGTTCTTC CASSYRAVWGGYNEQFF
NA TRBJ1-1 TRBV4-1 NA TGCGCCAGCAGCCAAGAACGTAACAGGCCTGAAGCTTTCTTT CASSQERNRPEAFF
few TRBJ2-7 TRBV6-1 TRBD2 TGTGCCAGCATCTCGACTAGCGGGACCTACGAGCAGTACTTC CASISTSGTYEQYF
NA TRBJ1-2 TRBV28 NA TGTGCCAGCAGCACGAGCGGGTCCGGATATGGCTACACCTTC CASSTSGSGYGYTF
few TRBJ2-5 TRBV6-2/TRBV6-3 TRBD1 TGTGCCAGCACCCTGGACAGGGTAAAAGAGACCCAGTACTTC CASTLDRVKETQYF
NA TRBJ2-5 TRBV28 TRBD2 TGTGCCAGCAGTTTCTCGCCGGGACTAGCGGAAGAGACCCAGTACTTC CASSFSPGLAEETQYF
few TRBJ1-5 TRBV28 NA TGTGCCAGCAGTTTATCGAAGAGCGATCAGCCCCAGCATTTT CASSLSKSDQPQHF
few TRBJ1-1 TRBV20-1 NA TGCAGTGCTAGAGAGGGCGGGTCTTGGAACACTGAAGCTTTCTTT CSAREGGSWNTEAFF
many TRBJ2-1 TRBV5-4 NA TGTGCCAGCAGCTCGACTGCCCGATTTAATGAGCAGTTCTTC CASSSTARFNEQFF
few TRBJ1-6 TRBV5-4 NA TGTGCCAGCAGCTTGGCACAGCTCGATACGTCGGGTTCACCCCTCCACTTT CASSLAQLDTSGSPLHF
NA TRBJ2-5 TRBV6-5 NA TGTGCCAGCAGTTACTCGCAGGCCCAAGAGACCCAGTACTTC CASSYSQAQETQYF
NA TRBJ2-1 TRBV10-3 TRBD2 TGTGCCATCAGTGAACGACTAGCGGGGGGCTACAATGAGCAGTTCTTC CAISERLAGGYNEQFF
NA TRBJ2-3 TRBV4-3 TRBD2 TGCGCCAGCAGCCAGGCCCAACTAGCGGGGGGGCAAGATACGCAGTATTTT CASSQAQLAGGQDTQYF
few TRBJ1-5 TRBV7-9 NA TGTGCCAGCAGCTTTGGCCTCGGTCAGCCCCAGCATTTT CASSFGLGQPQHF
few TRBJ1-5 TRBV6-2/TRBV6-3 NA TGTGCCAGCAGCCTGACTACGAATCAGCCCCAGCATTTT CASSLTTNQPQHF
few TRBJ1-1 TRBV6-5 TRBD1 TGTGCCAGCAGTGACCGACAGGGGAACACTGAAGCTTTCTTT CASSDRQGNTEAFF
few TRBJ2-5 TRBV5-1 NA TGCGCCAGCAGCTTGGGGCGGGGCCTGGACCAAGAGACCCAGTACTTC CASSLGRGLDQETQYF
NA TRBJ2-7 TRBV4-3 TRBD1 TGCGCCAGCAGCCGTGAGATCGCTGGGGCGGGACAGGTTGACGAGCAGTACTTC CASSREIAGAGQVDEQYF
NA TRBJ1-4 TRBV20-1 NA TGCAGTGCAGTGCGGGTTATAGAAGAAAAACTGTTTTTT CSAVRVIEEKLFF
few TRBJ2-3 TRBV6-2/TRBV6-3 TRBD2 TGTGCCAGCAGTGACTTAATAGCGGGGGCGCAGTATTTT CASSDLIAGAQYF